There are a few counts of the clone carrying this T cell receptor (beta chain). The sample belongs to a study of regulatory T cells in long-lasting Graves disease. There are 16 residues in the CDR3. Germline CDR1 SQVTM, CDR2 ANQGSEA. The V gene lost 1 base and the J gene lost 3 bases, with 13 bases spanning the gap. Investigators prepared the TCR beta libraries by applying iRepertoire HTBI primers and Arm-PCR of CDR3 regions. TCRdb used MiXCR to reprocess the multiplex PCR reads, holding one entry per CDR3 protein. The sample has about 540,000 distinct CDR3 sequences, approximately 13% seen once; the top ten hold roughly a tenth. Time point denoted: newly diagnosed GD, antithyroid drugs for less than 3 months. PBMCs provided the RNA from which the TCR library was made. This sample was shared with a second study, whose subject was T cells in Graves' hyperthyroidism and ophthalmopathy. That source reports: Progression to ophthalmopathy was predicted a median of 6.5 months early.

V usage is TRBV29-1 and J usage is TRBJ2-6; D gene unclear. Here the sequenced sample was peripheral blood mononuclear cells (PBMCs), taken at new diagnosis, from a patient treated with antithyroid drugs. The clonotype comes from a man between 25 and 39 years old with Graves disease. CDR3 sequence reads: CSVEAGPGLGANVLTF. Here the CDR3 DNA reads TGCAGCGTTGAAGCGGGCCCGGGTCTTGGGGCCAACGTCCTGACTTTC. The variable domain in full, with the rest retrieved from reference TRBV29-1 and TRBJ2-6, is SAVISQKPSRDICQRGTSLTIQCQVDSQVTMMFWYRQQPGQSLTLIATANQGSEATYESGFVIDKFPISRPNLTFSTLTVSNMSPEDSSIYLCSVEAGPGLGANVLTFGAGSRLTVL.